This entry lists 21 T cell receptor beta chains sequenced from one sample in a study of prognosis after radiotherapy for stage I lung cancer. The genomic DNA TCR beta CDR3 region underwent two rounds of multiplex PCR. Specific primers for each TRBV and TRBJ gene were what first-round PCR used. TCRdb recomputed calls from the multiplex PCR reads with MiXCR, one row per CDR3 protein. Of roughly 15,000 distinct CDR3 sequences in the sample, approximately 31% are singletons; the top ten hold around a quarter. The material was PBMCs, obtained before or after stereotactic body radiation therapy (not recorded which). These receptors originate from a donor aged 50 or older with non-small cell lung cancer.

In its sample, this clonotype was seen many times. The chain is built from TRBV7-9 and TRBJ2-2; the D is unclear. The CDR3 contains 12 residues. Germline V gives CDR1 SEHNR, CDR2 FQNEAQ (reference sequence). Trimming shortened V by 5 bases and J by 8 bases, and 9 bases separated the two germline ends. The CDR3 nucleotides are TGTGCCAGCAGCCCAGGTAGAGGGGAGCTGTTTTTT. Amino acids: CASSPGRGELFF.

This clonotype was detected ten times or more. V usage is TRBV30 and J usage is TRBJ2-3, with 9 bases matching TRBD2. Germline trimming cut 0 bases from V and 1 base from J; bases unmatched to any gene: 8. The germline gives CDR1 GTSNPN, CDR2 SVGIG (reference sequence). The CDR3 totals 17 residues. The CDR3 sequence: CAWSVPSAGGGTDTQYF. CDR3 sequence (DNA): TGTGCCTGGAGTGTACCCTCAGCGGGAGGAGGCACAGATACGCAGTATTTT.

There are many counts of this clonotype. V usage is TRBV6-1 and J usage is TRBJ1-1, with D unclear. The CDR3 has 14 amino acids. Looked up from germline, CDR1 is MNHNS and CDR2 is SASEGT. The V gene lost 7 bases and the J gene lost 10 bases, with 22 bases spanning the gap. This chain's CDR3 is CASKKSGVWYLAFF. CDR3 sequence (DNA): TGTGCCAGCAAAAAAAGTGGAGTTTGGTATTTAGCTTTCTTT.

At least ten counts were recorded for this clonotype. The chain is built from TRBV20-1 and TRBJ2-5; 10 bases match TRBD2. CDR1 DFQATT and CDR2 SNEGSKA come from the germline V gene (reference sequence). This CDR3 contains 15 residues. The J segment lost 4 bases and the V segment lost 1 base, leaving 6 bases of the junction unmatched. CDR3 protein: CSARVLAGDLETQYF. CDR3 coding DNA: TGCAGTGCTAGAGTTCTAGCGGGAGATTTAGAGACCCAGTACTTC.

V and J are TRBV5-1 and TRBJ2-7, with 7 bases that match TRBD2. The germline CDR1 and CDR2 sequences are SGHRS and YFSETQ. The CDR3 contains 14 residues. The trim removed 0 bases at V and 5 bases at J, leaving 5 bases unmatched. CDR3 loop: CASSLVAGVHEQYF. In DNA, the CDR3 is TGCGCCAGCAGCTTGGTGGCGGGAGTGCACGAGCAGTACTTC.

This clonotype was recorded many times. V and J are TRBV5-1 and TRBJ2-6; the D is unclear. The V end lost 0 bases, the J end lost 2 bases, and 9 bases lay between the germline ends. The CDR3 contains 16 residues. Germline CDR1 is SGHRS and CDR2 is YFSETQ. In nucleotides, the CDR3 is TGCGCCAGCAGCTTGGTGGAGACTGCTGGGGCCAACGTCCTGACTTTC. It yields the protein CASSLVETAGANVLTF.

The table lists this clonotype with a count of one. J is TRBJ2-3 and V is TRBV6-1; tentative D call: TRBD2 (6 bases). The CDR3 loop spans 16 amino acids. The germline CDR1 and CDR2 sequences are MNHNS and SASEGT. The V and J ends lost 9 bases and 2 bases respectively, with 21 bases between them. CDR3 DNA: TGTGCCAGATCAGAGGGGTCCGGGGGACCCACAGATACGCAGTATTTT. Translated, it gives CARSEGSGGPTDTQYF.

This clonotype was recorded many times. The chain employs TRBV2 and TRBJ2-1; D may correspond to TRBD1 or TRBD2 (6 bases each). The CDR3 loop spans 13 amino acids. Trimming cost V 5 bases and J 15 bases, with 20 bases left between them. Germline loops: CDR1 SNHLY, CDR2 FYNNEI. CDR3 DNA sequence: TGTGCCAGCAGTCCCACGGAGGGGGAGCGTCCGTTCTTC. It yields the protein CASSPTEGERPFF.

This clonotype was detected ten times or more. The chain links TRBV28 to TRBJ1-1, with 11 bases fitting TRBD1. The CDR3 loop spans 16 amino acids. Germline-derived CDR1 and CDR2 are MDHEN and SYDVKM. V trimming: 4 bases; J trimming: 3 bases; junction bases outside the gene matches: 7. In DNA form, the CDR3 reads TGTGCCAGCAGTTCATACCCGGGACAGGGGGACACTGAAGCTTTCTTT. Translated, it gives CASSSYPGQGDTEAFF. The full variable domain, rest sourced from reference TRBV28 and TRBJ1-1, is DVKVTQSSRYLVKRTGEKVFLECVQDMDHENMFWYRQDPGLGLRLIYFSYDVKMKEKGDIPEGYSVSREKKERFSLILESASTNQTSMYLCASSSYPGQGDTEAFFGQGTRLTVV.

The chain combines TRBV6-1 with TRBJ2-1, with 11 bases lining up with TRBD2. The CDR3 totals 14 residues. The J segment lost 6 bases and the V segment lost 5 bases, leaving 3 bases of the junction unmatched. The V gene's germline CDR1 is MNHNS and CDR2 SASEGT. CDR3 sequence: CASSILAGVNEQFF. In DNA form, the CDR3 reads TGTGCCAGCAGTATACTAGCGGGAGTCAATGAGCAGTTCTTC.

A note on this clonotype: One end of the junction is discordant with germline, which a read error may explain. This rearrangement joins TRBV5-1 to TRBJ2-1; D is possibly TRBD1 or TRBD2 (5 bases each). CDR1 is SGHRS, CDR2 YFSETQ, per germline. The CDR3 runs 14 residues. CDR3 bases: TGCGCCAGTAGCCCCGTGGGGACCTACAATGAACAGTTCTTC. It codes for CASSPVGTYNEQFF.

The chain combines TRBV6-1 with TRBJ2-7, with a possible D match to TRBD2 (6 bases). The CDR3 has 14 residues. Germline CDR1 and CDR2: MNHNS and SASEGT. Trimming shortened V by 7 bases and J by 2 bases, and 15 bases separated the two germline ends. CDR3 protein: CASTRGDGAYEQYF. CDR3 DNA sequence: TGTGCCAGCACTCGCGGGGACGGGGCCTACGAGCAGTACTTC.

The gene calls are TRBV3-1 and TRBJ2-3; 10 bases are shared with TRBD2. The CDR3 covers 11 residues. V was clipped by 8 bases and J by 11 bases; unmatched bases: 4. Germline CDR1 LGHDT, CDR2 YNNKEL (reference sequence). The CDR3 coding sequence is TGTGCCAGCCAAGGGACTAGCGTGCAGTATTTT. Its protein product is CASQGTSVQYF.

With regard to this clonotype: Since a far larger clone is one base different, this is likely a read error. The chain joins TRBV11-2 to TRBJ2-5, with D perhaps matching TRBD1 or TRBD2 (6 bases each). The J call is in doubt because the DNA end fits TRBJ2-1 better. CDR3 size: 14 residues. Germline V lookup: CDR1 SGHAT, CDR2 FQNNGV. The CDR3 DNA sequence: TGTACCAGCAGCTTAGTGGCGGAGGGGGATGAGCAGTTCTTC. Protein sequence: CTSSLVAEGDEQFF.

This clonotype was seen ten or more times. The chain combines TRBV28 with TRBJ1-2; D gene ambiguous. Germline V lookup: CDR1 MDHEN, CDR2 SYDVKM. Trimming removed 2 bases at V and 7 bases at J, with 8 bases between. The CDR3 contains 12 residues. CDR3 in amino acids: CASSLAQSGYTF. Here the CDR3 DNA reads TGTGCCAGCAGTTTAGCCCAGAGTGGCTACACCTTC.

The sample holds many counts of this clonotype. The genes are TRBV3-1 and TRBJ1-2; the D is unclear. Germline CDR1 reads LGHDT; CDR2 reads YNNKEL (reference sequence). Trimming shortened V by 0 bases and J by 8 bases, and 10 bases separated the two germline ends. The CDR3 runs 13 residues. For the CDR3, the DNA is TGTGCCAGCAGCCAAGAAAGGGTTAGCGGCTACACCTTC. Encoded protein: CASSQERVSGYTF.

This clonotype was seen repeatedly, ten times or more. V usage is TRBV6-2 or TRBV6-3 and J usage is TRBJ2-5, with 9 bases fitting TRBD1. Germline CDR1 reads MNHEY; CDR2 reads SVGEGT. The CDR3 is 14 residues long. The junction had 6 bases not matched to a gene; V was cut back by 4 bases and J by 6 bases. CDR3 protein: CASSSTTGGKTQYF. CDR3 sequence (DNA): TGTGCCAGCAGTTCCACGACAGGGGGAAAGACCCAGTACTTC.

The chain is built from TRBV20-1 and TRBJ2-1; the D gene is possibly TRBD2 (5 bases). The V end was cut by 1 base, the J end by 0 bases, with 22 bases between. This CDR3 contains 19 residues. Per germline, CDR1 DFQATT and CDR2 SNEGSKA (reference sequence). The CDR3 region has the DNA TGCAGTGCTAGAGGGTGCGCGGGTAGCCGCTTCAGCTCCTACAATGAGCAGTTCTTC. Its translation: CSARGCAGSRFSSYNEQFF.

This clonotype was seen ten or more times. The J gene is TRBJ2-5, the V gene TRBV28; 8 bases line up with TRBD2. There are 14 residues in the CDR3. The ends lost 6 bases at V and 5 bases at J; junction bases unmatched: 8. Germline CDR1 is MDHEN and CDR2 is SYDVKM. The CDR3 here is CASSPGGGRETQYF. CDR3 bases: TGTGCCAGCAGCCCAGGCGGGGGGCGGGAGACCCAGTACTTC.

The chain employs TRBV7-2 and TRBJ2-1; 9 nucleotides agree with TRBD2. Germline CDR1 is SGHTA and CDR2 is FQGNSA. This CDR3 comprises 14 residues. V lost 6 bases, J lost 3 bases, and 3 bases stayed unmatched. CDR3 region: CASRPSGDYNEQFF. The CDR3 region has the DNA TGTGCCAGCAGACCTAGCGGGGACTACAATGAGCAGTTCTTC.

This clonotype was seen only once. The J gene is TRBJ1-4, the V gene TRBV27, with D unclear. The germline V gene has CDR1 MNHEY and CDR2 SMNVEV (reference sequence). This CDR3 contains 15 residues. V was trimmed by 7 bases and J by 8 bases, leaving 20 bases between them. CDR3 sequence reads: CASKSRRGSVEKLFF. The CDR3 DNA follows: TGTGCCAGCAAAAGCAGACGAGGATCGGTAGAAAAACTGTTTTTT.